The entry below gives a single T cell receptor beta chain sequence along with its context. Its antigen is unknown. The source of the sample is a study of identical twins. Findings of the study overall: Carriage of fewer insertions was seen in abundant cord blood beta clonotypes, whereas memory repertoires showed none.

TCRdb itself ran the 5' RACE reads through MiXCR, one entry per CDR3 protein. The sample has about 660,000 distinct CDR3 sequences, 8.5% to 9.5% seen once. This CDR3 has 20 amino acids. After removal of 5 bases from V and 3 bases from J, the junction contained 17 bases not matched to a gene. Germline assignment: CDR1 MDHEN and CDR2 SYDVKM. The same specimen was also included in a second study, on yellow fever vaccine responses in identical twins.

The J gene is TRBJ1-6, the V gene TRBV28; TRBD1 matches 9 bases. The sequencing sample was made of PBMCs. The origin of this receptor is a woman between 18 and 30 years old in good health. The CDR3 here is CASSQLQTGGFRHYNSPLHF. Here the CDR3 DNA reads TGTGCCAGCAGTCAGCTGCAAACAGGGGGCTTCCGCCACTATAATTCACCCCTCCACTTT.